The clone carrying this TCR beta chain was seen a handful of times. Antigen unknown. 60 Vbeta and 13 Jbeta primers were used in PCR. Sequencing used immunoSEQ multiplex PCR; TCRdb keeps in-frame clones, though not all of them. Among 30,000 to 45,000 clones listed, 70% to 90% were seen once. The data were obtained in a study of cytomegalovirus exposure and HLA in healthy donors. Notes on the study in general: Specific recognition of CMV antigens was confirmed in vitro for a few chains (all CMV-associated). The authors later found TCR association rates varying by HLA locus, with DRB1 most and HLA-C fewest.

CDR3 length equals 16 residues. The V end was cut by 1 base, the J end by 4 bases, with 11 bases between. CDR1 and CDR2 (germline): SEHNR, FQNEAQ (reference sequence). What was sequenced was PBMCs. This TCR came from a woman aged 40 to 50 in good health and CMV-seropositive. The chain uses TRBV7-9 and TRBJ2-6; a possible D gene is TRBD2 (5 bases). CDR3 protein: CASSLGGLGGANVLTF. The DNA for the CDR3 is TGTGCCAGCAGCTTAGGAGGGCTTGGAGGGGCCAACGTCCTGACTTTC.